These T cell receptor beta chains were read from a single sample in a study of cytomegalovirus exposure and HLA in healthy donors. Here immunoSEQ multiplex PCR was the method, and the copy in TCRdb shows in-frame clones only, minus some. In the table there are about 130,000 clones, 90% to 96% of which are singletons. The sequencing input was PBMCs. The receptor source for this set is a man between 18 and 29 years old in good health and CMV-seronegative. Each CDR3 is given with its conserved first and last residue. A D gene is named only where the DNA matches it firmly. Some rows have no size entry. The others give once, few or many, or a class for an expanded clone.

.	TRBV6-5	TRBJ2-7	TRBD1	CASRGTGGLTYEQYF	TGTGCCAGCAGGGGGACAGGGGGATTAACCTACGAGCAGTACTTC
.	TRBV2	TRBJ1-4	TRBD1	CASSAWTGGGEKLFF	TGTGCCAGCAGTGCTTGGACAGGTGGGGGTGAAAAACTGTTTTTT
.	TRBV30	TRBJ2-5	TRBD2	CAWSSTSGSWETQYF	TGTGCCTGGAGTTCGACTAGCGGGAGCTGGGAGACCCAGTACTTC
.	TRBV28	TRBJ2-6	.	CASSLGPVGSGANVLTF	TGTGCCAGCAGTTTAGGGCCAGTCGGTTCTGGGGCCAACGTCCTGACTTTC
.	TRBV6-6	TRBJ2-2	TRBD1	CASRRVQGATGELFF	TGTGCCAGCAGACGCGTTCAGGGGGCCACCGGGGAGCTGTTTTTT
.	TRBV19	TRBJ1-4	.	CASTQGMRDEKLFF	TGTGCCAGTACCCAGGGTATGAGAGACGAAAAACTGTTTTTT
.	TRBV27	TRBJ2-3	TRBD1	CASSTTRQGGDTQYF	TGTGCCAGCAGTACAACCCGACAGGGTGGGGATACGCAGTATTTT
.	TRBV7-3	TRBJ2-1	.	CASSLGGGSYNEQFF	TGTGCCAGCAGCTTAGGGGGAGGATCCTACAATGAGCAGTTCTTC
.	TRBV7-8	TRBJ2-5	.	CASSRPGTREETQYF	TGTGCCAGCAGCAGACCAGGGACTCGGGAAGAGACCCAGTACTTC
.	TRBV19	TRBJ1-2	TRBD1	CASSGRQGRYGYTF	TGTGCCAGTAGTGGACGACAGGGACGCTATGGCTACACCTTC
.	TRBV29-1	TRBJ1-1	TRBD1	CSALGQGLAEAFF	TGCAGCGCCCTTGGACAGGGCCTAGCTGAAGCTTTCTTT
once	TRBV12-5	TRBJ2-7	.	CASGPYYEQYF	TGTGCTAGTGGTCCGTACTACGAGCAGTACTTC
.	TRBV11-3	TRBJ2-1	.	CASSQEAGVGYNEQFF	TGTGCCAGCAGCCAGGAGGCGGGCGTGGGCTACAATGAGCAGTTCTTC
.	TRBV6-5	TRBJ2-7	.	CASSYYQGRRSYEQYF	TGTGCCAGCAGTTACTATCAGGGGCGACGCTCCTACGAGCAGTACTTC
.	TRBV7-9	TRBJ2-1	.	CASSLALYNEQFF	TGTGCCAGCAGCTTAGCCCTCTACAATGAGCAGTTCTTC
.	TRBV4-3	TRBJ1-1	.	CASSQDRGTGNTEAFF	TGCGCCAGCAGCCAAGATCGGGGGACGGGGAACACTGAAGCTTTCTTT
.	TRBV12-5	TRBJ2-1	.	CASGSGTGYNEQFF	TGTGCTAGTGGTTCCGGGACTGGTTACAATGAGCAGTTCTTC
.	TRBV4-3	TRBJ2-2	TRBD2	CASSQSSLAGVRTGELFF	TGCGCCAGCAGCCAATCCTCACTCGCGGGAGTAAGAACCGGGGAGCTGTTTTTT
.	TRBV9	TRBJ1-2	TRBD1	CASSAGQGEWSTYGYTF	TGTGCCAGCAGCGCCGGACAGGGTGAATGGTCTACCTATGGCTACACCTTC
.	TRBV19	TRBJ1-5	.	CASSHINKGRGQPQHF	TGTGCCAGTAGTCACATCAACAAGGGCCGGGGTCAGCCCCAGCATTTT
.	TRBV5-4	TRBJ2-5	TRBD2	CASSLTGGETQYF	TGTGCCAGCAGCTTGACGGGAGGGGAGACCCAGTACTTC
.	TRBV7-3	TRBJ1-1	.	CASSLNPSNTEAFF	TGTGCCAGCAGCTTAAATCCATCGAACACTGAAGCTTTCTTT
.	TRBV11-3	TRBJ2-7	TRBD1	CASSLVFFGTGENYEQYF	TGTGCCAGCAGCTTAGTCTTCTTCGGGACAGGAGAGAACTACGAGCAGTACTTC
.	TRBV6-5	TRBJ2-1	TRBD2	CASSYRNGGFDEQFF	TGTGCCAGCAGTTACCGGAACGGGGGGTTCGATGAGCAGTTCTTC
.	TRBV10-2	TRBJ1-2	.	CASSVPGLGGYTF	TGCGCCAGCAGTGTCCCAGGGCTGGGCGGCTACACCTTC
.	TRBV6-5	TRBJ2-7	TRBD1	CASSYSGQGGSYEQYF	TGTGCCAGCAGTTACTCCGGACAGGGAGGTTCCTACGAGCAGTACTTC
.	TRBV7-9	TRBJ2-5	TRBD2	CASRDTSEPPQTQYF	TGTGCCAGCAGGGATACTAGCGAACCTCCTCAGACCCAGTACTTC
.	TRBV2	TRBJ2-7	TRBD1	CASTRDRVYEQYF	TGTGCCAGCACCCGGGACAGGGTCTACGAGCAGTACTTC
once	TRBV6-1	TRBJ2-1	TRBD2	CASSELAGGYNEQFF	TGTGCCAGCAGTGAACTAGCGGGAGGTTACAATGAGCAGTTCTTC
.	TRBV27	TRBJ2-1	.	CASSFRASPLFF	TGTGCCAGCAGTTTTAGGGCTAGCCCCCTTTTCTTC
.	TRBV28	TRBJ1-3	.	CASSLSTGLSGNTIYF	TGTGCCAGCAGTTTAAGCACAGGCCTCTCTGGAAACACCATATATTTT
.	TRBV9	TRBJ2-7	TRBD2	CASSFSITSGSISEQYF	TGTGCCAGCAGCTTCTCGATTACTAGCGGGAGCATCTCCGAGCAGTACTTC
.	TRBV7-9	TRBJ2-1	TRBD2	CASSPPSGSQFF	TGTGCCAGCAGCCCCCCTAGCGGGAGCCAGTTCTTC
.	TRBV7-8	TRBJ2-2	TRBD2	CASSFRTSLGELFF	TGTGCCAGCAGCTTCCGGACTAGTTTAGGGGAGCTGTTTTTT
.	TRBV27	TRBJ2-2	.	CASSLRAGELFF	TGTGCCAGCAGTTTAAGAGCCGGGGAGCTGTTTTTT
.	TRBV5-1	TRBJ2-7	.	CASSSSVGGPYEQYF	TGCGCCAGCAGCTCCTCCGTCGGGGGTCCCTACGAGCAGTACTTC